This passage covers 18 T cell receptor beta chains from one sample sequenced in a study of technical replicates of blood from a few donors (dated by TCRdb to 2016 to 2017). The library was prepared using the immunoSEQ multiplex PCR assay. The table was pulled from immuneACCESS by TCRdb, which kept in-frame rearrangements only. Such tables lose some clones; where checked, under half of the loss comes from unresolved V genes, and the rest has no known cause. The sample includes tens of thousands of clones, with around 97% observed a single time. The ten largest clones capture under 0.3% of the sample. Sample: T cells isolated from PBMCs. The receptors here all came from a human donor in good health.

The CDR3 DNA follows: TGTGCCAGCAGCCTCCGGTGGCTAGCGGAGGGGAACACCGGGGAGCTGTTTTTT. Its translation is CASSLRWLAEGNTGELFF. The V gene is TRBV4-2, the J gene TRBJ2-2, with 7 bases identical to TRBD2. The germline CDR1 and CDR2 sequences are LGHNA and YNFKEQ. Losses at the gene ends were 4 bases for V and 1 base for J; bases not matched to a gene: 12. The CDR3 totals 18 residues.

The V and J genes are TRBV28 and TRBJ1-4; D uncertain. This CDR3 region has 16 residues. Germline CDR1 reads MDHEN; CDR2 reads SYDVKM. V was cut by 10 bases and J by 0 bases, with 18 bases left in between. CDR3 coding DNA: TGTGCCACCGAAATTACTAGGCGGACAACTAATGAAAAACTGTTTTTT. This gives the protein CATEITRRTTNEKLFF. The whole variable domain, remainder taken from reference TRBV28 and TRBJ1-4, is DVKVTQSSRYLVKRTGEKVFLECVQDMDHENMFWYRQDPGLGLRLIYFSYDVKMKEKGDIPEGYSVSREKKERFSLILESASTNQTSMYLCATEITRRTTNEKLFFGSGTQLSVL.

The chain has TRBV7-3 and TRBJ2-5, with TRBD1 as a possible D gene (5 bases). V was pared by 5 bases and J by 7 bases, with 11 bases between. The CDR3 has 12 residues. Germline loops: CDR1 SGHTA, CDR2 FQGTGA. CDR3 coding DNA: TGTGCCAGCAGCACAGGTCAGGGGACCCAGTACTTC. It codes for CASSTGQGTQYF.

A remark on this clone: It is unclear where the CDR3 begins or ends on the DNA, so no DNA is shown, and the CDR3 is as TCRdb lists it. V usage is TRBV21-1 and J usage is TRBJ1-3. TRBV21-1 is classified as a pseudogene. From its first to its last residue, the CDR3 has 17 amino acids. The chain's CDR3 is CASSKVGGGSQGNTIYF.

This clone was seen just once. V usage is TRBV13 and J usage is TRBJ2-2; 12 bases are shared with TRBD2. The germline V gene encodes CDR1 PRHDT and CDR2 FYEKMQ (reference sequence). The CDR3 covers 16 residues. Trimming removed 4 bases from V and 7 bases from J; junction bases left unmatched: 7. CDR3 sequence reads: CASSSLTSGSNGELFF. Written as DNA, the CDR3 is TGTGCCAGCAGCTCTCTGACTAGCGGGAGTAACGGGGAGCTGTTTTTT. Full variable domain (missing parts from reference TRBV13 and TRBJ2-2): AAGVIQSPRHLIKEKRETATLKCYPIPRHDTVYWYQQGPGQDPQFLISFYEKMQSDKGSIPDRFSAQQFSDYHSELNMSSLELGDSALYFCASSSLTSGSNGELFFGEGSRLTVL.

The J gene is TRBJ1-1, the V gene TRBV7-8, with 7 bases fitting TRBD1. Per germline, CDR1 SGHVS and CDR2 FQNEAQ. V lost 5 bases and J lost 5; bases outside the gene matches: 2. The CDR3 loop spans 12 amino acids. CDR3 nucleotides: TGTGCCAGCAGCCCCAGGGGGACTGAAGCTTTCTTT. Protein: CASSPRGTEAFF.

This clone was recorded once. CDR3 in amino acids: CASSKGSRGYSNQPQHF. CDR3 in DNA: TGTGCCAGCAGCAAAGGGTCAAGGGGGTATAGCAATCAGCCCCAGCATTTT. The gene calls are TRBV21-1 and TRBJ1-5; the DNA was not used to check the table's D call, TRBD1. TRBV21-1 is noted as a pseudogene. This CDR3 contains 17 residues.

CDR3 in DNA: TGTGCCAGCCGCAGGGGGGCGAAGGACACTGAAGCTTTCTTT. Its translation is CASRRGAKDTEAFF. The rearrangement links TRBV2 to TRBJ1-1, with 7 bases that match TRBD1. This CDR3 spans 14 amino acids. V was clipped by 8 bases and J by 3 bases; unmatched bases: 9. CDR1 and CDR2 from the germline V gene are SNHLY and FYNNEI.

The CDR3 nucleotides are TGTGCCAGCAGCCCCTCGTTGGCGGAGTTAGGCGAGCAGTACTTC. It is translated as CASSPSLAELGEQYF. J is TRBJ2-7 and V is TRBV9; D not certain. Trimming shortened V by 4 bases and J by 6 bases, and 20 bases separated the two germline ends. In germline, CDR1 is SGDLS, CDR2 YYNGEE. This CDR3 contains 15 residues.

This clone was found once. The rearrangement links TRBV14 to TRBJ2-5, with D uncertain. The V gene lost 1 base and the J gene lost 0 bases, with 12 bases spanning the gap. CDR3 length: 16 residues. Looked up from germline, CDR1 is SGHDN and CDR2 is FVKESK. The CDR3 here is CASSQVFFSYQETQYF. The CDR3 DNA sequence: TGTGCCAGCAGCCAAGTTTTCTTCTCGTACCAAGAGACCCAGTACTTC.

This chain connects TRBV10-3 to TRBJ2-1; the match to TRBD2 covers 8 bases. The CDR3 extends over 14 amino acids. Looked up from germline, CDR1 is ENHRY and CDR2 is SYGVKD. Trimming took 6 bases from V and 6 from J; bases not matched to a gene: 7. As DNA, the CDR3 is TGTGCCATCAGGCTGAGGAGCGGGAGCAATGAGCAGTTCTTC. Translating it yields CAIRLRSGSNEQFF.

CDR3 protein: CASRAQQGSNEQFF. The CDR3 DNA sequence: TGTGCCAGCAGAGCTCAGCAGGGGTCCAATGAGCAGTTCTTC. V is TRBV5-4 and J is TRBJ2-1; TRBD1 is a possible D gene (6 bases). The CDR3 has 14 residues. Germline V gives CDR1 SGHNT, CDR2 YYREEE (reference sequence). V was shortened by 5 bases and J by 6 bases, with 15 bases between the two germline ends. The full variable domain, with the rest looked up from reference TRBV5-4 and TRBJ2-1, is ETGVTQSPTHLIKTRGQQVTLRCSSQSGHNTVSWYQQALGQGPQFIFQYYREEENGRGNFPPRFSGLQFPNYSSELNVNALELDDSALYLCASRAQQGSNEQFFGPGTRLTVL.

The chain recombines TRBV6-5 with TRBJ1-1; 10 bases agree with TRBD1. The CDR3 is 14 residues long. The trim removed 5 bases at V and 7 bases at J, leaving 7 bases unmatched. Germline V gives CDR1 MNHEY, CDR2 SVGAGI. The CDR3 nucleotides are TGTGCCAGCAGTGACAGGGGGCAGAAGTTTGAAGCTTTCTTT. Its protein is CASSDRGQKFEAFF.

The chain has TRBV27 and TRBJ1-1, with 7 bases lining up with TRBD1. CDR3 length equals 14 residues. The junction had 4 bases not matched to a gene; V was cut back by 4 bases and J by 2 bases. Germline-derived CDR1 and CDR2 are MNHEY and SMNVEV (reference sequence). For the CDR3, the DNA is TGTGCCAGCAGTTGGGGGACAGTTAACACTGAAGCTTTCTTT. Encoded protein: CASSWGTVNTEAFF.

This clone has just one count. This chain joins TRBV5-6 and TRBJ2-7, with D perhaps matching TRBD2 (5 bases). The CDR3 runs 15 residues. CDR1 is SGHDT, CDR2 YYEEEE, per germline. Trimming removed 4 bases at V and 1 base at J, with 15 bases between. CDR3: CASSRPTPGSYEQYF. DNA of the CDR3: TGTGCCAGCAGCCGACCGACACCGGGATCCTACGAGCAGTACTTC.

This clone was counted once. J is TRBJ2-1 and V is TRBV9; perhaps TRBD1 as D (6 bases). Germline-derived CDR1 and CDR2 are SGDLS and YYNGEE. CDR3 length: 15 amino acids. Trimming pared 3 bases from V and 2 bases from J, leaving 12 bases between. CDR3 amino acids: CASSAPGHPYNEQFF. The CDR3 DNA reads TGTGCCAGCAGCGCACCGGGACATCCCTACAATGAGCAGTTCTTC.

This chain connects TRBV6-1 to TRBJ2-3; a weak D match, TRBD2 (6 bases). Trimming pared 1 base from V and 1 base from J, leaving 9 bases between. The CDR3 is 15 residues long. Germline V lookup: CDR1 MNHNS, CDR2 SASEGT. The CDR3 region has the DNA TGTGCCAGCAGTGAAGGGTTAGCGGGCACAGATACGCAGTATTTT. This encodes CASSEGLAGTDTQYF.

The chain couples TRBV28 to TRBJ2-3; the match to TRBD1 covers 10 bases. Germline-derived CDR1 and CDR2 are MDHEN and SYDVKM. V was pared by 2 bases and J by 5 bases, with 4 bases of the junction left unmatched. The CDR3 consists of 15 residues. The CDR3 is CASSLSGTGEDTQYF. CDR3 nucleotide sequence: TGTGCCAGCAGTTTAAGCGGGACAGGGGAAGATACGCAGTATTTT.